This record covers a single TCR beta chain. This entry belongs to a study of T cells expressing NK-cell markers. Germline V CDR1 and CDR2: MDHEN, SYDVKM. The CDR3 is 15 amino acids. Reanalyzing the 5' RACE reads, TCRdb keeps one entry per CDR3 protein, without DNA. The sample's table shows roughly 380,000 distinct CDR3 sequences. The sequenced sample consisted of blood T cells: a sorted CD56 or NKG2C T cell subset, CD4+ or CD8+ T cells, or bulk PBMC T cells (not recorded which). The source of this sequence is a man aged 18-69 years in good health. The chain is built from TRBV28 and TRBJ2-7; TCRdb indicates TRBD1, and absent DNA this call remains unverified. The CDR3 protein is CASSQTGAIGYEQYF.